This T cell receptor beta chain came from a study of T-cell reconstitution after alpha-beta-depleted transplantation in children (TCRdb year 2016). Describing the broader study: The study quantitatively tracked T-cell immune reconstitution after TCRalphabeta/CD19-depleted allogeneic hematopoietic cell transplantation in children using TCR repertoire profiling.

The receptor library was made with PCR. The sample was run on an Illumina HiSeq 2500. TCR libraries were prepared with molecular barcoding, using unique molecular identifiers to normalize TCRbeta repertoire quantification. TCRdb passed the public sequencing reads through fastp at Q25 and MiXCR, retaining productive beta sequences. Rows are unified per CDR3 protein, each entry keeping the most common DNA and genes. The sample table shows around 530,000 distinct CDR3 sequences, and approximately 32% are seen once. Of the sample, 2% to 3% falls within the top ten clones. There are a few counts of this clonotype. Its antigen remains undetermined. No base quality information exists; no much larger clone differs at one position. The starting material was PBMCs from the stem cell graft donor, obtained from the stem cell graft. The TCR sequence derives from a human donor who donated a stem cell graft to a child with aplastic anemia.

The CDR3 protein is CSVEGTANYNEQFF. The DNA sequence is as follows: TGCAGCGTTGAAGGGACAGCGAACTACAATGAGCAGTTCTTC. This sequence uses TRBV29-1 and TRBJ2-1, and perhaps TRBD1 as D gene, on 6 matching bases. CDR1 and CDR2 (SQVTM, ANQGSEA) derive from the germline V gene. V loses 1 base of germline sequence and J loses 3 bases, and the interval between the two ends is 10 bases. Including cysteine and phenylalanine, the CDR3 has 14 amino acids. Left in the record is the CDR3 DNA by itself, 42 bases read in frame from the first base.